These T cell receptor beta chains were read from a single sample in a study of T-cell memory formation after mild COVID-19. TCRdb itself ran the 5' RACE reads through MiXCR, one entry per CDR3 protein. The sample yields roughly 580,000 distinct CDR3 sequences, roughly 18% seen once. Sequencing was carried out using PBMCs or a T cell subset sorted from them (not recorded which). Receptors were obtained from an adult woman who had mild COVID-19 (a few samples of this study predate the infection). Cell type and time point are not known. CDR3s include the opening cysteine and the closing phenylalanine or tryptophan. The D gene is left open where the match is weak. For some rows the clone size is stated as once, few or many, or as a class when expanded; others skip it.

TRBJ1-5 | TRBV6-5 | many | - | TGTGCCAGCAGACCCTTCGCGGATAGCAATCAGCCCCAGCATTTT | CASRPFADSNQPQHF
TRBJ2-7 | TRBV5-6 | few | TRBD2 | TGTGCCAGCAGCTGGGGGACTAGAGCCTACGAGCAGTACTTC | CASSWGTRAYEQYF
TRBJ2-1 | TRBV7-9 | few | TRBD2 | TGTGCCAGTGCGACTAGCGATAATAACGCCTACAATGAGCAGTTCTTC | CASATSDNNAYNEQFF
TRBJ2-7 | TRBV7-2 | few | TRBD2 | TGTGCCAGCAGCTTCAGCCCTAGCGGGGGCTCCTACGAGCAGTACTTC | CASSFSPSGGSYEQYF
TRBJ2-1 | TRBV7-2 | - | - | TGTGCCAGCAGCTTAGCTAGCCCGGACAATGAGCAGTTCTTC | CASSLASPDNEQFF
TRBJ2-5 | TRBV7-2 | - | TRBD2 | TGTGCCAGCAGCTTAGCGCGGGCTAGCGGGACTCTCCAAGAGACCCAGTACTTC | CASSLARASGTLQETQYF
TRBJ2-7 | TRBV5-1 | - | - | TGCGCCAGCAAGCAGGACGACTCCTCCGGCTACGAGCAGTACTTC | CASKQDDSSGYEQYF
TRBJ1-3 | TRBV6-5 | - | - | TGTGCCAGCAGGGCGCGAAACACCATATATTTT | CASRARNTIYF
TRBJ1-4 | TRBV4-3 | few | - | TGCGCCAGCAGCCAAGATATAGGGCAGGTTGGGTATTTT | CASSQDIGQVGYF
TRBJ2-1 | TRBV18 | - | - | TGTGCCAGCTCACCAGACACGTACAATGAGCAGTTCTTC | CASSPDTYNEQFF
TRBJ1-1 | TRBV12-3/TRBV12-4 | many | TRBD1 | TGTGCCAGCACCCCGAGGACAGGATTCACTGAAGCTTTCTTT | CASTPRTGFTEAFF
TRBJ2-7 | TRBV11-2 | few | - | TGTGCCAGCAGCTTAGACAGAGCACGATGGGAGCAGTACTTC | CASSLDRARWEQYF
TRBJ1-1 | TRBV10-3 | - | TRBD1 | TGTGCCATCAGTGAGTCGATCGGACAGGGTCATGAAGCTTTCTTT | CAISESIGQGHEAFF
TRBJ2-4 | TRBV5-1 | many | - | TGCGCCAGCAGCTTGGAGCAAGCCAGCGCCAAAAACATTCAGTACTTC | CASSLEQASAKNIQYF
TRBJ2-3 | TRBV12-3/TRBV12-4 | few | TRBD1 | TGTGCCAGCAGCATTTTACAGGGGGCGACAGATACGCAGTATTTT | CASSILQGATDTQYF
TRBJ2-7 | TRBV18 | few | - | TGTGCCAGCTCACGGTTACAGGGAAAGAGGGCCTACGAGCAGTACTTC | CASSRLQGKRAYEQYF
TRBJ2-7 | TRBV30 | - | TRBD2 | TGTGCCTGGAGTGACAGGACTAGCGGGAGGGCAGTCGAGCAGTACTTC | CAWSDRTSGRAVEQYF
TRBJ2-2 | TRBV9 | - | - | TGTGCCAGCAGCGTAGGACAGGCGAACACCGGGGAGCTGTTTTTT | CASSVGQANTGELFF
TRBJ2-3 | TRBV15 | - | TRBD2 | TGTGCCACCAGCCCTAAGCGGGGGCACACAGATACGCAGTATTTT | CATSPKRGHTDTQYF
TRBJ2-3 | TRBV10-3 | few | - | TGTGCCATCAGTGAGTCAGTACAGGGAATGGCAGATACGCAGTATTTT | CAISESVQGMADTQYF
TRBJ2-1 | TRBV20-1 | - | TRBD2 | TGCAGTGCTAGCCCGGGACTAGCGGGAGTCGGAGAGCAGTTCTTC | CSASPGLAGVGEQFF
TRBJ2-1 | TRBV9 | few | - | TGTGCCAGCAGCAACCCCAGCGGACTCTCCTACAATGAGCAGTTCTTC | CASSNPSGLSYNEQFF
TRBJ2-5 | TRBV29-1 | - | - | TGCAGCGGACGCGGGGGCCGGGGAGAGACCCAGTACTTC | CSGRGGRGETQYF
TRBJ2-3 | TRBV9 | - | TRBD2 | TGTGCCAGCAGCACTCGCGGGGGGGCAGATACGCAGTATTTT | CASSTRGGADTQYF
TRBJ2-2 | TRBV6-2/TRBV6-3 | - | TRBD2 | TGTGCCAGCAGTAGACTAGCGGGACACACCGGGGAGCTGTTTTTT | CASSRLAGHTGELFF
TRBJ2-7 | TRBV5-5 | many | TRBD1 | TGTGCCAGCAGCCCCGGACAGGCCGTCTACGAGCAGTACTTC | CASSPGQAVYEQYF
TRBJ2-3 | TRBV7-9 | - | TRBD2 | TGTGCCAGCAGCTCTTTGACCGGGACTAGCCTAGATACGCAGTATTTT | CASSSLTGTSLDTQYF
TRBJ2-1 | TRBV7-2 | few | - | TGTGCCAGCAACCCCAGGGGGGGGTCCTACAATGAGCAGTTCTTC | CASNPRGGSYNEQFF
TRBJ2-7 | TRBV3-1 | - | TRBD1 | TGTGCCAGCAGACTTGGGACAGGGGGCTCCTACGAGCAGTACTTC | CASRLGTGGSYEQYF
TRBJ2-3 | TRBV18 | few | - | TGTGCCAGCTCACTAGCTTCTGACACAGATACGCAGTATTTT | CASSLASDTDTQYF
TRBJ2-4 | TRBV5-1 | - | TRBD1 | TGCGCCAGCAGCTTACGGGCGGACAGGGCGAAAAACATTCAGTACTTC | CASSLRADRAKNIQYF